The TCR beta chain under discussion was sequenced for a study of T-cell memory formation after mild COVID-19. Germline values: CDR1 MNHEY, CDR2 SVGEGT. V was clipped by 1 base and J by 5 bases; unmatched bases: 2. CDR3 length: 14 amino acids. TCRdb re-called the 5' RACE reads with MiXCR, one entry per CDR3 protein. This table holds fewer than 350,000 distinct CDR3 sequences, approximately 8.4% found once. This clonotype was seen repeatedly, ten times or more. Sequencing was done on a sample of PBMCs or a T cell subset sorted from them (not recorded which). V is TRBV6-2 or TRBV6-3 and J is TRBJ2-1; 7 positions match TRBD2. This TCR derives from a man aged 18-30 years who had mild COVID-19 (a few samples of this study predate the infection). Cell type and time point are not known. The DNA for the CDR3 is TGTGCCAGCAGTTACTGGGGGACTAACAATGAGCAGTTCTTC. It is translated as CASSYWGTNNEQFF.